These 12 T cell receptor beta chains originate from one sample sequenced in a study of shared clonotypes between healthy human individuals. Here immunoSEQ multiplex PCR was the method, and the copy in TCRdb shows in-frame clones only, minus some. The sample has under 1,100,000 clones; about three quarters are singletons. Sequenced material: memory CD4+ T cells sorted from blood. The subset: CD45RA-negative fraction. Receptors were obtained from a man aged 18 to 30 in good health.

The table lists this clone with many counts. The chain uses TRBV29-1 and TRBJ1-2; D is uncertain. V dropped 0 bases and J dropped 8 bases, with 10 bases sitting between them. The CDR3 spans 12 residues. Germline V gene sequence: CDR1 SQVTM, CDR2 ANQGSEA. This CDR3 reads CSVEDRRGGYTF. CDR3 bases: TGCAGCGTTGAAGACAGGAGAGGAGGCTACACCTTC.

This clone was seen at least ten times. The V and J genes are TRBV2 and TRBJ2-5; 12 nucleotides match TRBD2. There are 18 residues in the CDR3. Germline assignment: CDR1 SNHLY and CDR2 FYNNEI. With 0 bases clipped from V and 5 bases from J, the junction kept 10 bases outside the gene matches. CDR3 coding DNA: TGTGCCAGCAGTGAAGCCGGTTGGACTAGCGGGGAGGAGGAGACCCAGTACTTC. This codes for CASSEAGWTSGEEETQYF.

The CDR3 protein is CASSAAAGELFF. The DNA of the CDR3 is TGCGCCAGCAGTGCGGCAGCCGGGGAGCTGTTTTTT. V usage is TRBV10-1 and J usage is TRBJ2-2, with no clear D. Per the germline V gene, CDR1 is WNHNN and CDR2 is SYGVQD (reference sequence). The CDR3 has 12 amino acids. Trimming cost V 4 bases and J 6 bases, with 6 bases left between them.

CDR3 sequence: CASSSVRDGYEQYF. CDR3 bases: TGTGCCAGCAGCTCCGTGAGGGACGGCTACGAGCAGTACTTC. This chain connects TRBV7-2 to TRBJ2-7; D possibly matches TRBD1 or TRBD2 (5 bases each). In germline, CDR1 is SGHTA, CDR2 FQGNSA. Trimming shortened V by 4 bases and J by 3 bases, and 13 bases separated the two germline ends. This CDR3 spans 14 amino acids.

CDR3 nucleotides: TGTGCCAGCAAGCCGGGAGAAACCAAAAACATTCAGTACTTC. It codes for CASKPGETKNIQYF. The rearrangement uses TRBV2 and TRBJ2-4; D may be TRBD2 (6 bases). Looked up from germline, CDR1 is SNHLY and CDR2 is FYNNEI. The CDR3 consists of 14 residues. Trimming shortened V by 7 bases and J by 2 bases, and 12 bases separated the two germline ends.

This clone came up once. The chain employs TRBV6-6 and TRBJ1-1, with a weak D call TRBD1 (6 bases). CDR1 is MNHNY and CDR2 is SVGAGI in the germline V gene (reference sequence). This CDR3 has 13 amino acids. The germline V and J ends were trimmed by 7 bases and 13 bases, with 22 bases remaining between them. CDR3: CASTQGSGTKFFF. The CDR3 DNA follows: TGTGCCAGCACTCAGGGGTCCGGGACGAAGTTTTTCTTT.

V and J are TRBV11-2 and TRBJ2-7, with 8 nucleotides matching TRBD1. Germline-derived CDR1 and CDR2 are SGHAT and FQNNGV. J lost 4 bases, V lost 5 bases, and 7 bases had no gene match. The CDR3 has 14 residues. In DNA form, the CDR3 reads TGTGCCAGCAGCCGCGACAGGGGTTGGTACGAGCAGTACTTC. Translating it yields CASSRDRGWYEQYF.

The rearrangement links TRBV11-2 to TRBJ2-2, with a possible D match to TRBD1 (5 bases). The CDR3 has 14 residues. CDR1 is SGHAT, CDR2 FQNNGV, per germline. V was pared by 6 bases and J by 4 bases, with 12 bases between. As DNA, the CDR3 is TGTGCCAGCAGACAAAGACAGAGCACCGGGGAGCTGTTTTTT. It specifies CASRQRQSTGELFF.

The chain recombines TRBV7-9 with TRBJ2-2; TRBD2 matches 7 bases. The length of the CDR3 is 17 residues. Germline loops: CDR1 SEHNR, CDR2 FQNEAQ (reference sequence). Trimming removed 3 bases from V and 4 bases from J; junction bases left unmatched: 11. CDR3 DNA sequence: TGTGCCAGCAGCTTTCCCCGTCTCACGGGAGGCACCGGGGAGCTGTTTTTT. This gives the protein CASSFPRLTGGTGELFF.

A remark on this clone: A far larger clone is one base from this, pointing to a likely read error. This chain links TRBV19 with TRBJ1-2; D remains unclear. Germline CDR1 LNHDA, CDR2 SQIVND (reference sequence). The CDR3 loop spans 13 amino acids. V lost 1 base to trimming and J lost 4 bases, with 7 bases between them. The CDR3 DNA sequence: TGTGCCAGTAGTATAGGGCTCTCCTATGGCTACACCTTC. Translated, it gives CASSIGLSYGYTF.

The gene calls are TRBV5-4 and TRBJ1-4; D uncertain. CDR1 is SGHNT, CDR2 YYREEE, per germline (reference sequence). The CDR3 extends over 14 amino acids. Trimming stripped 2 bases from V and 8 bases from J, with 13 bases between. Written as DNA, the CDR3 is TGTGCCAGCAGCTTCGGTGGGCAGAAGGAAAAACTGTTTTTT. Its protein is CASSFGGQKEKLFF.

V and J are TRBV5-1 and TRBJ2-3, with 8 nucleotides matching TRBD1. This CDR3 contains 14 residues. Germline assignment: CDR1 SGHRS and CDR2 YFSETQ. Trimming took 3 bases from V and 7 from J; bases not matched to a gene: 7. CDR3 in amino acids: CASSSYRGVNTQYF. The CDR3 DNA follows: TGCGCCAGCAGCTCGTACAGGGGGGTAAATACGCAGTATTTT. Filled out from reference TRBV5-1 and TRBJ2-3, the complete variable domain reads KAGVTQTPRYLIKTRGQQVTLSCSPISGHRSVSWYQQTPGQGLQFLFEYFSETQRNKGNFPGRFSGRQFSNSRSEMNVSTLELGDSALYLCASSSYRGVNTQYFGPGTRLTVL.